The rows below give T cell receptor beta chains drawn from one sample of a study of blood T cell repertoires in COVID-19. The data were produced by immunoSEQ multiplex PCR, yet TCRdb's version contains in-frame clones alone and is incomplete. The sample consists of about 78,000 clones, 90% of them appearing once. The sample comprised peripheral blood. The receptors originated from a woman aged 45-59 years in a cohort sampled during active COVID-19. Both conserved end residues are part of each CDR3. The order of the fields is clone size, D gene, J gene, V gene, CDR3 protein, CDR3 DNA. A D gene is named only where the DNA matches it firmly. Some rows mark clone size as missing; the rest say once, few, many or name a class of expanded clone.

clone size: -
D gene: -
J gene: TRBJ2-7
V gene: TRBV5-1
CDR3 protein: CASSWGLHGSYEQYF
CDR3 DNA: TGCGCCAGCAGCTGGGGACTTCACGGGTCCTACGAGCAGTACTTC

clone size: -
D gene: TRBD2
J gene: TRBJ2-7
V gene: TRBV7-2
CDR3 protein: CASRYGTSGSNEQYF
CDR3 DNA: TGTGCCAGCAGATATGGGACTAGCGGGAGCAACGAGCAGTACTTC

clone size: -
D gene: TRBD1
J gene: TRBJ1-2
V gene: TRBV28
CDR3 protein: CASAGQVMGVGYTF
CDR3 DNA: TGTGCCAGCGCGGGACAGGTGATGGGTGTTGGCTACACCTTC

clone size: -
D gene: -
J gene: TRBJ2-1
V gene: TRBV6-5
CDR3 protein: CASTPGGFYNEQFF
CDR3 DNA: TGTGCCAGCACACCAGGGGGGTTCTACAATGAGCAGTTCTTC

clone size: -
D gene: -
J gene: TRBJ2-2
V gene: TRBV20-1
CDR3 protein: CSASHRSHGTGELFF
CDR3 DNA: TGCAGTGCTAGTCACCGGAGCCATGGCACCGGGGAGCTGTTTTTT

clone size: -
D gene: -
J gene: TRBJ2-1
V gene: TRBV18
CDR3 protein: CASSPPRGSYNEQFF
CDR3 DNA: TGTGCCAGCTCACCACCAAGAGGATCCTACAATGAGCAGTTCTTC

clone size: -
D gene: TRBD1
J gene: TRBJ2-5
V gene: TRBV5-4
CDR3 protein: CASTYQGAQETQYF
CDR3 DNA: TGTGCCAGCACTTACCAGGGGGCCCAAGAGACCCAGTACTTC

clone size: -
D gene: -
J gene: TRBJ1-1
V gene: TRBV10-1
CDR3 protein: CASSAGLQYTEAFF
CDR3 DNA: TGCGCCAGCAGTGCGGGACTCCAGTACACTGAAGCTTTCTTT

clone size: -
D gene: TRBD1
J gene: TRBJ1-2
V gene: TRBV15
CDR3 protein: CATSSRQGAIYGYTF
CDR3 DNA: TGTGCCACCAGCAGCAGACAGGGAGCTATATATGGCTACACCTTC

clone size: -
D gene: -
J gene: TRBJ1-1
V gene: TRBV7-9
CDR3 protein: CASSPGGPEAFF
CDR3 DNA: TGTGCCAGCAGCCCGGGAGGTCCTGAAGCTTTCTTT

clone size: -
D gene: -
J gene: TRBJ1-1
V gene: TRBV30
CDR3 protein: CAWRGGTGNTEAFF
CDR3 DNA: TGTGCCTGGAGGGGGGGAACTGGAAACACTGAAGCTTTCTTT

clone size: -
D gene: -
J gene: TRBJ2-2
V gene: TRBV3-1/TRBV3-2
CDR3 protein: CASSNPGRGTGELFF
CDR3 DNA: TGTGCCAGCAGCAACCCTGGGAGGGGGACCGGGGAGCTGTTTTTT

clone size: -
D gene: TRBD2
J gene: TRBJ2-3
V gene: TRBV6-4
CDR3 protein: CASSDGAGAADTQYF
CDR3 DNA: TGTGCCAGCAGTGACGGAGCGGGAGCGGCAGATACGCAGTATTTT

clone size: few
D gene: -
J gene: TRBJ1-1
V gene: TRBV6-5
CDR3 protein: CASSYKRSTEAFF
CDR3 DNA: TGTGCCAGCAGTTACAAGAGGAGCACTGAAGCTTTCTTT

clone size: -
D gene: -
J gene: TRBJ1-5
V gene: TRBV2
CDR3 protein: CASGAGSNQPQHF
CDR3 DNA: TGTGCCAGCGGGGCAGGCAGCAATCAGCCCCAGCATTTT

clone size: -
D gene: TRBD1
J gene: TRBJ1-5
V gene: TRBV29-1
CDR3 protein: CSVGDSLNNQPQHF
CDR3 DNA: TGCAGCGTTGGGGACAGCCTAAACAATCAGCCCCAGCATTTT

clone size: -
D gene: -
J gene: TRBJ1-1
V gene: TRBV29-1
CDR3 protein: CSVEIFPGRLEAFF
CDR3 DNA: TGCAGCGTTGAAATATTTCCTGGGCGCTTAGAAGCTTTCTTT

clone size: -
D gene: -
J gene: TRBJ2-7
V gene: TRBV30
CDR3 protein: CAWSPQHPGQYF
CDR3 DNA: TGTGCCTGGAGTCCCCAGCACCCGGGGCAGTACTTC

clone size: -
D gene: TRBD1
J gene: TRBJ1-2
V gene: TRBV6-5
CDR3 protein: CASSYVDRGGGYTF
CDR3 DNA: TGTGCCAGCAGTTACGTCGACAGGGGAGGTGGCTACACCTTC

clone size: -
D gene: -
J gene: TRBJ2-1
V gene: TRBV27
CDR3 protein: CASSTALRADEQFF
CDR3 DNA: TGTGCCAGCAGTACGGCCCTGAGGGCGGATGAGCAGTTCTTC

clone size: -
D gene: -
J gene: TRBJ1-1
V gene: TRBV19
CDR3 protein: CASTADMNTEAFF
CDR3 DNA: TGTGCCAGTACAGCCGACATGAACACTGAAGCTTTCTTT

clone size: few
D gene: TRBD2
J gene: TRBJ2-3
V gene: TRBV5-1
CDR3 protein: CASSLTSGSTDTQYF
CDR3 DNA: TGCGCCAGCAGCTTAACTAGCGGGAGTACAGATACGCAGTATTTT

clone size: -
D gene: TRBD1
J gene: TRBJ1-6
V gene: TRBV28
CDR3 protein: CASSLDRGSSPLHF
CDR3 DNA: TGTGCCAGCAGTTTGGACAGGGGAAGTTCACCCCTCCACTTT

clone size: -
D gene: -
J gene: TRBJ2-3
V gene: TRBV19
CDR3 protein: CASSVLSGSSTDTQYF
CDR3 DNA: TGTGCCAGTAGTGTCCTTAGCGGATCTAGCACAGATACGCAGTATTTT

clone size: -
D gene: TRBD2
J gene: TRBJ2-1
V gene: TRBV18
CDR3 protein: CASSPPSGSGKNEQFF
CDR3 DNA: TGTGCCAGCTCACCCCCCAGCGGGAGTGGTAAGAATGAGCAGTTCTTC

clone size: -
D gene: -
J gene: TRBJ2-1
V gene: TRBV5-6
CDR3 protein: CASSRQGPYNEQFF
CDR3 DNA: TGTGCCAGCAGCAGGCAGGGGCCCTACAATGAGCAGTTCTTC

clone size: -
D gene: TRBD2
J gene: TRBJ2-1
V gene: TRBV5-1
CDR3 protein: CASSRTSGFYNEQFF
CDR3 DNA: TGCGCCAGCAGCCGTACTAGCGGGTTTTACAATGAGCAGTTCTTC

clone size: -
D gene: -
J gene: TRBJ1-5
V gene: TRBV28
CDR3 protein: CASSPGSNQPQHF
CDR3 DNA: TGTGCCAGCAGTCCAGGGAGCAATCAGCCCCAGCATTTT

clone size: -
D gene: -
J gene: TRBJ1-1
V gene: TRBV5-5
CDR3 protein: CASSLELQTEAFF
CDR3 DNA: TGTGCCAGCAGCTTGGAGCTCCAAACTGAAGCTTTCTTT

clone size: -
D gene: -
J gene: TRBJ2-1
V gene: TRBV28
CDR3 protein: CASSSKLAQQFF
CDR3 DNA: TGTGCCAGCAGTTCTAAGCTAGCCCAGCAGTTCTTC

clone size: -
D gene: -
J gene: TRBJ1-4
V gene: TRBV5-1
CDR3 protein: CASSLGLGGVGEKLFF
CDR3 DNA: TGCGCCAGCAGCTTGGGCTTGGGGGGAGTCGGTGAAAAACTGTTTTTT

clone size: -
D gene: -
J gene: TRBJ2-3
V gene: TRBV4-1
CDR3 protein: CASSQESNVLFTDTQYF
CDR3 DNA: TGCGCCAGCAGCCAAGAAAGTAATGTGCTATTCACAGATACGCAGTATTTT

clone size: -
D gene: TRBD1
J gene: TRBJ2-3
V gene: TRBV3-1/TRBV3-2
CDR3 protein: CASSGPGTGADTQYF
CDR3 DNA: TGTGCCAGCAGCGGACCCGGGACAGGGGCAGATACGCAGTATTTT

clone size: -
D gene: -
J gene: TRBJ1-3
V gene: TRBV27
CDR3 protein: CASSSGGQGLNTIYF
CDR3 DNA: TGTGCCAGCAGTTCGGGCGGCCAGGGGTTAAACACCATATATTTT

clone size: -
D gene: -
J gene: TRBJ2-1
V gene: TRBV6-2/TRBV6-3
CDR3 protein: CASSYGPSYNEQFF
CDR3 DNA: TGTGCCAGCAGTTACGGCCCCTCCTACAATGAGCAGTTCTTC

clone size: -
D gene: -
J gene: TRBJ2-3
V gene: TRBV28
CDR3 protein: CASSPGGVLGGSTPTDTQYF
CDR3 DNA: TGTGCCAGCAGTCCCGGGGGCGTCCTGGGCGGGAGTACCCCCACAGATACGCAGTATTTT

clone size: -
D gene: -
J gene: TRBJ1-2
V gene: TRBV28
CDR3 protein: CASILQGGGYTF
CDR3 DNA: TGTGCCAGCATTTTACAGGGCGGTGGCTACACCTTC

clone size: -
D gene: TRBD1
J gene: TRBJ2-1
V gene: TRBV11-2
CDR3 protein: CASSLWTGEQFF
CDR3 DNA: TGTGCCAGCAGCCTCTGGACAGGCGAGCAGTTCTTC

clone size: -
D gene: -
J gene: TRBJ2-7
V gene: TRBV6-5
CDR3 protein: CASSYYQETHEQYF
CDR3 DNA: TGTGCCAGCAGTTATTATCAGGAAACGCACGAGCAGTACTTC

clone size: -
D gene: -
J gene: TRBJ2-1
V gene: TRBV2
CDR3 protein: CANGNPQVNEQFF
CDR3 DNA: TGTGCTAACGGTAATCCCCAGGTCAATGAGCAGTTCTTC

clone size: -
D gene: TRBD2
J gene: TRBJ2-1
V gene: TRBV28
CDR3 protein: CASSETSGRMDEQFF
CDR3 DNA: TGTGCCAGCAGTGAGACTAGCGGGAGAATGGATGAGCAGTTCTTC

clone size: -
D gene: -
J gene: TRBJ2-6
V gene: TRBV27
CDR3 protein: CASSIQQVALSGANVLTF
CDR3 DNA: TGTGCCAGCAGTATCCAACAGGTCGCCCTCTCTGGGGCCAACGTCCTGACTTTC

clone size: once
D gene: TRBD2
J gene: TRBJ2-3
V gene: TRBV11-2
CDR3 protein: CASSRREKDPHDF
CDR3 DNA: TGTGCCAGTTCGAGGCGGGAGAAGGATCCTCACGATTTT

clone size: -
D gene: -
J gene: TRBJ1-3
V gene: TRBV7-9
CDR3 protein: CASNEASGNTIYF
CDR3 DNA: TGTGCCAGCAATGAGGCCTCTGGAAACACCATATATTTT

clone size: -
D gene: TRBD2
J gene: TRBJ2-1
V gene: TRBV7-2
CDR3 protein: CASKPGGGASGRVLFF
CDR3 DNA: TGTGCCAGCAAACCGGGGGGCGGGGCTAGCGGGAGGGTTCTTTTCTTC

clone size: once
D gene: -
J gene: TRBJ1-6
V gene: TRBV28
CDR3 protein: CASSFFRGNSPLHF
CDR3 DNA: TGTGCCAGCAGTTTCTTCAGGGGTAATTCACCCCTCCACTTT

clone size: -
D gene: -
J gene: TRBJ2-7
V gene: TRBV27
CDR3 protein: CASSPGLLYEQYF
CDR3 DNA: TGTGCCAGCAGTCCCGGACTACTCTACGAGCAGTACTTC

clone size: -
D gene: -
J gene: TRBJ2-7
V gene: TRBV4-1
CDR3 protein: CASSQRLVSYEQYF
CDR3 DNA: TGCGCCAGCAGCCAAAGACTAGTTTCCTACGAGCAGTACTTC

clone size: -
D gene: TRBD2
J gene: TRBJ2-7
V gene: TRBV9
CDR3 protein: CASSVTAGPGEQYF
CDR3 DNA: TGTGCCAGCAGCGTAACAGCGGGGCCAGGGGAGCAGTACTTC

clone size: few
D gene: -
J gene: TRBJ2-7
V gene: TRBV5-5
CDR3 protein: CASSSQRSGYEQYF
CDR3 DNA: TGTGCCAGCAGCTCCCAGCGGAGTGGCTACGAGCAGTACTTC

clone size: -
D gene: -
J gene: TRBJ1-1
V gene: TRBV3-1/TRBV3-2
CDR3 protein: CASSQEVGQVGDTEAFF
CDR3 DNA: TGTGCCAGCAGCCAAGAAGTCGGCCAGGTGGGCGATACTGAAGCTTTCTTT

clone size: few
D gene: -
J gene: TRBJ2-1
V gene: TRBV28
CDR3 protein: CASSLGGLVGSEQFF
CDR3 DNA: TGTGCCAGCAGTTTAGGGGGGTTGGTTGGCAGTGAGCAGTTCTTC

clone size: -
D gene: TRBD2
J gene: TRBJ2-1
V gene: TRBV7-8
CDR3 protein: CASSYDRGVPNEQFF
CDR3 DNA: TGTGCCAGCAGCTATGACCGGGGGGTGCCCAATGAGCAGTTCTTC

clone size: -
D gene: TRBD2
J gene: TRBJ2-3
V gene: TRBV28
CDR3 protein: CATWVGGSTDTQYF
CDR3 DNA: TGTGCCACCTGGGTGGGGGGGAGCACAGATACGCAGTATTTT